The clone carrying this T cell receptor (beta chain) was picked up one time. The target antigen is unknown. With 0 bases clipped from V and 2 bases from J, the junction kept 9 bases outside the gene matches. CDR3 length: 18 residues. In germline, CDR1 is WNHNN, CDR2 SYGVQD (reference sequence). Method: immunoSEQ multiplex PCR; TCRdb's copy keeps in-frame clones and lacks some. The sample has 65,000 to 75,000 clones; nearly 95% are singletons. It was the approximately 120-subject validation cohort, separate from the approximately 680-subject first cohort, to which the donors belonged. These data are taken from a study of cytomegalovirus exposure and HLA in healthy donors. Study results and limitations: As confirmed in vitro, a few CMV-associated chains were specific for CMV antigens. It was found in a later analysis that first-cohort TCR clusters tended to co-occur in the 120 validation repertoires.

This sequence joins TRBV10-1 and TRBJ2-2; 7 bases match TRBD1. Sequencing used PBMCs. The source is a young man in good health and CMV-seropositive. In DNA form, the CDR3 reads TGCGCCAGCAGTGAGTCCCTGGGACAGCCTTTCAACACCGGGGAGCTGTTTTTT. This encodes CASSESLGQPFNTGELFF.